This T cell receptor beta chain appears in the sequencing data of a study of technical replicates of blood from a few donors. Measured with immunoSEQ multiplex PCR; TCRdb has only the in-frame clones, and not every one. The data contain under 85,000 clones, over 90% of them seen just once; the ten biggest clones take up approximately 0.4%. Germline V gene sequence: CDR1 SGDLS, CDR2 YYNGEE. This CDR3 comprises 14 residues. J was trimmed by 3 bases and V by 4 bases; bases with no gene match: 7. The chain joins TRBV9 to TRBJ2-7, with 7 bases that match TRBD1. Material for sequencing was T cells isolated from PBMCs. The receptor was derived from a human donor in good health. This CDR3 is CASSQGTENYEQYF. DNA for the CDR3: TGTGCCAGCAGCCAAGGGACAGAGAACTACGAGCAGTACTTC.